This paragraph reports one T cell receptor (beta chain). The record originates from a study of shared clonotypes between healthy human individuals. This CDR3 is 14 amino acids long. The trim removed 9 bases at V and 6 bases at J, leaving 12 bases unmatched. Per germline, CDR1 LNHDA and CDR2 SQIVND (reference sequence). Produced via immunoSEQ multiplex PCR; TCRdb's table is partial and in-frame only. Among roughly 320,000 clones listed, around nine tenths were seen once. The rearrangement uses TRBV19 and TRBJ2-7; TRBD1 matches 9 bases. This clonotype originated in a man aged 18 to 35 in good health. Sequencing used memory CD8+ T cells sorted from blood. Subset meaning: CD45RO+ cells pooled with CCR7-negative TemRA cells. CDR3 sequence reads: CASNTGTGSSEQYF. The CDR3 DNA reads as TGTGCCAGCAACACCGGGACAGGGTCCAGCGAGCAGTACTTC.